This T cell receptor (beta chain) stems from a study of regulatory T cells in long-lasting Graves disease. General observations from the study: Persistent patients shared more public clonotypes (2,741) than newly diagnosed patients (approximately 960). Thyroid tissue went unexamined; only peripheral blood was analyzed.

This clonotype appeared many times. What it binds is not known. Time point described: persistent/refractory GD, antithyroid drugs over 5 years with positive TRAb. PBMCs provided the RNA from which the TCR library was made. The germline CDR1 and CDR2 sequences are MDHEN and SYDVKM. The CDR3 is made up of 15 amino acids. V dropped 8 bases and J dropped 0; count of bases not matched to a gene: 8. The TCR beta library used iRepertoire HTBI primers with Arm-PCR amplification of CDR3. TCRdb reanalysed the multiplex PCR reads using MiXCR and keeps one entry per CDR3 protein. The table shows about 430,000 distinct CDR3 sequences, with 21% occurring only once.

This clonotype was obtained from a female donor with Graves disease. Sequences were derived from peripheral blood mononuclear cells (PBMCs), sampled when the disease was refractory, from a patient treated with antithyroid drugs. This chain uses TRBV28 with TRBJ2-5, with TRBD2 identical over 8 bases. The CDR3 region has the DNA TGTGCCAGCGAGGCTAGCGGGCGGTACCAAGAGACCCAGTACTTC. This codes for CASEASGRYQETQYF.